Listed here are 7 T cell receptor beta chains from one sample, sequenced in a study of T-cell reconstitution after alpha-beta-depleted transplantation in children. As it was prepared, the TCRbeta library received unique molecular identifiers. From the PCR reads, TCRdb called clonotypes with MiXCR, one entry per CDR3 protein. Of 750,000 to 950,000 distinct CDR3 sequences listed, approximately 15% are singletons. The sample was PBMCs, mostly from graft donor cells, taken 360 days after TCRalphabeta/CD19-depleted stem cell transplant. The receptors stem from a male patient under 18 who had a stem cell transplant for acute lymphoblastic leukemia, so the T cells may come from the graft donor.

J is TRBJ2-1 and V is TRBV11-2; the match to TRBD2 covers 9 bases. The CDR3 loop spans 16 amino acids. Looked up from germline, CDR1 is SGHAT and CDR2 is FQNNGV. V trimming: 7 bases; J trimming: 7 bases; junction bases outside the gene matches: 14. CDR3 bases: TGTGCCAGCACCAGACTAGCGGCCCATACATCGAATGAGCAGTTCTTC. It codes for CASTRLAAHTSNEQFF.

This clonotype was observed a few times. In DNA form, the CDR3 reads TGTGCCAGCAGTTGGCTAGCGGGTTACCAAGAGACCCAGTACTTC. The encoded protein is CASSWLAGYQETQYF. J is TRBJ2-5 and V is TRBV6-5; 8 positions agree with TRBD2. The V gene end was trimmed by 4 bases and the J gene end by 0 bases; junction bases not matched to a gene: 4. CDR3 length: 15 residues. From germline, CDR1 is MNHEY and CDR2 SVGAGI.

This clonotype showed up many times. This rearrangement joins TRBV5-1 to TRBJ2-3, with D unresolved. Trimming cost V 0 bases and J 4 bases, with 3 bases left between them. Germline values: CDR1 SGHRS, CDR2 YFSETQ. This CDR3 is built from 12 residues. DNA of the CDR3: TGCGCCAGCAGCTTGGTTTCAGATACGCAGTATTTT. Its protein product is CASSLVSDTQYF.

This clonotype was observed a few times. This chain links TRBV4-1 with TRBJ2-4, with 7 bases fitting TRBD2. The length of the CDR3 is 19 residues. V was pared by 1 base and J by 0 bases, with 12 bases of the junction left unmatched. The germline V gene has CDR1 MGHRA and CDR2 YSYEKL. CDR3 in DNA: TGCGCCAGCAGCCAAGGGGTTCTAGCGGTAATTATAGCCAAAAACATTCAGTACTTC. Its translation: CASSQGVLAVIIAKNIQYF.

The chain employs TRBV24-1 and TRBJ2-2, with 9 bases identical to TRBD1. The ends lost 0 bases at V and 3 bases at J; junction bases unmatched: 10. Germline assignment: CDR1 KGHDR and CDR2 SFDVKD. The CDR3 spans 19 residues. The CDR3 loop is CATSDLWVPRQGDTGELFF. Written as DNA, the CDR3 is TGTGCCACCAGTGATTTGTGGGTTCCGAGACAGGGGGACACCGGGGAGCTGTTTTTT.

This clonotype came up a few times. CDR3 sequence: CASSEVLAGGTQNIQYF. DNA of the CDR3: TGTGCCAGCAGTGAAGTACTAGCGGGAGGAACCCAAAACATTCAGTACTTC. The V call is TRBV2, the J call TRBJ2-4; 12 bases align to TRBD2. This CDR3 comprises 17 residues. V was clipped by 1 base and J by 5 bases; unmatched bases: 6. Germline CDR1 and CDR2: SNHLY and FYNNEI.

There are many counts of this clonotype. The CDR3 reads CASSSDRAGEQYF. The CDR3 nucleotides read TGTGCCAGCAGCTCCGACAGGGCGGGCGAGCAGTACTTC. J is TRBJ2-7 and V is TRBV7-3; TRBD1 aligns across 7 bases. After removal of 4 bases from V and 6 bases from J, the junction contained 6 bases not matched to a gene. CDR1 and CDR2 from the germline V gene are SGHTA and FQGTGA. This CDR3 region has 13 residues.